These 30 T cell receptor beta chains came from one sample sequenced in a study of identical twins. TCRdb reprocessed the 5' RACE reads via MiXCR and lists one record per CDR3 protein. The table has nearly 900,000 distinct CDR3 sequences, over 9% seen once. A further study also used this sample, focusing on yellow fever vaccine responses in identical twins.

The sample taken for sequencing was PBMCs. The receptors here all came from a woman under 30 in good health.

At least ten counts were recorded for this clonotype. The chain carries TRBV12-3 or TRBV12-4 and TRBJ2-1; D possibly corresponds to TRBD2 (6 bases). There are 16 residues in the CDR3. Trimming pared 2 bases from V and 4 bases from J, leaving 15 bases between. CDR3 DNA: TGTGCCAGCAGTTTATGGGTTAGCGGAGGGTACAATGAGCAGTTCTTC. It yields the protein CASSLWVSGGYNEQFF.

For this clonotype: Germline and junction disagree at one end, which may indicate a read error. The V and J genes are TRBV20-1 and TRBJ2-1, with 10 positions matching TRBD2. The CDR3 consists of 15 residues. Per germline, CDR1 DFQATT and CDR2 SNEGSKA (reference sequence). CDR3 coding DNA: TGCAGTGCTAGCCCCCTAGCGGGAGACTACAAAGAGCAGTTCTTC. Translating it yields CSASPLAGDYKEQFF.

V gene TRBV3-1 combines with J gene TRBJ2-7; D is perhaps TRBD2 (5 bases). Trimming shortened V by 3 bases and J by 2 bases, and 5 bases separated the two germline ends. The V gene's germline CDR1 is LGHDT and CDR2 YNNKEL (reference sequence). This CDR3 comprises 12 residues. This chain's CDR3 is CASSQEAYEQYF. The CDR3 DNA reads as TGTGCCAGCAGCCAGGAGGCCTACGAGCAGTACTTC.

The V and J genes are TRBV24-1 and TRBJ2-1, with 16 bases fitting TRBD2. The CDR3 length is 19 residues. J lost 1 base, V lost 3 bases, and 5 bases had no gene match. Germline values: CDR1 KGHDR, CDR2 SFDVKD. The CDR3 protein is CATSDRGLAGGPSYNEQFF. CDR3 nucleotides: TGTGCCACCAGTGATCGGGGACTAGCGGGAGGGCCTTCCTACAATGAGCAGTTCTTC.

This clonotype was picked up a small number of times. This sequence joins TRBV12-3 or TRBV12-4 and TRBJ2-7, with TRBD2 matching over 13 bases. V lost 7 bases, J lost 4 bases, and 4 bases stayed unmatched. The length of the CDR3 is 14 residues. The CDR3 DNA is TGTGCCAGCACCCGGACTAGCGGGAGTTACGAGCAGTACTTC. Its protein is CASTRTSGSYEQYF.

The J gene is TRBJ2-7, the V gene TRBV7-2; possible D gene TRBD1, 5 bases. CDR3 length: 18 residues. The V and J ends lost 0 bases and 4 bases respectively, with 22 bases between them. CDR1 SGHTA and CDR2 FQGNSA come from the germline V gene. The CDR3 coding sequence is TGTGCCAGCAGCTTAGCAGGGGCCCTAACCTCGCATGCGTACGAGCAGTACGTC. Translated: CASSLAGALTSHAYEQYV.

This clonotype was recorded a few times. The chain combines TRBV7-9 with TRBJ2-1; TRBD1 agrees at 8 bases. V lost 7 bases and J lost 7; bases outside the gene matches: 12. This CDR3 contains 15 residues. Germline values: CDR1 SEHNR, CDR2 FQNEAQ (reference sequence). The CDR3 bases are TGTGCCAGCATTTTCATCAGGGGGCTCGGGAATGAGCAGTTCTTC. Translating gives CASIFIRGLGNEQFF. The entire variable domain, with the rest obtained from reference TRBV7-9 and TRBJ2-1, is as follows: DTGVSQNPRHKITKRGQNVTFRCDPISEHNRLYWYRQTLGQGPEFLTYFQNEAQLEKSRLLSDRFSAERPKGSFSTLEIQRTEQGDSAMYLCASIFIRGLGNEQFFGPGTRLTVL.

Ten or more counts support this clonotype. The gene calls are TRBV10-3 and TRBJ2-7; 7 nucleotides match TRBD2. Germline V gives CDR1 ENHRY, CDR2 SYGVKD. V lost 10 bases, J lost 4 bases, and 10 bases stayed unmatched. The CDR3 extends over 13 amino acids. The CDR3 DNA reads as TGTGCCACGATTAGCGGGTCAGGGTACGAGCAGTACTTC. Residues: CATISGSGYEQYF.

At least ten counts were recorded for this clonotype. The gene calls are TRBV10-3 and TRBJ2-5; 7 nucleotides match TRBD1. The germline CDR1 and CDR2 sequences are ENHRY and SYGVKD. The CDR3 has 13 residues. The J segment lost 4 bases and the V segment lost 3 bases, leaving 2 bases of the junction unmatched. Here the CDR3 reads CAISEGGPETQYF. The CDR3 DNA reads TGTGCCATCAGTGAAGGGGGCCCAGAGACCCAGTACTTC.

The chain employs TRBV20-1 and TRBJ1-1; the match to TRBD1 covers 9 bases. CDR3 length: 11 amino acids. With V trimmed by 4 bases and J by 11 bases, 5 bases remained unmatched. Germline CDR1 and CDR2: DFQATT and SNEGSKA (reference sequence). The CDR3 bases are TGCAGTGCTAAATCGGACAGGGGTGCTTTCTTT. Its protein product is CSAKSDRGAFF.

This clonotype came up many times. The CDR3 loop is CASSDWEVGQEQYEQYF. As DNA, the CDR3 is TGTGCCAGCAGTGACTGGGAGGTAGGGCAAGAACAGTACGAGCAGTACTTC. The genes are TRBV6-4 and TRBJ2-7; tentative D call: TRBD2 (6 bases). V shed 1 base and J shed 4 bases, with 20 bases lying between them. The CDR3 extends over 17 amino acids. From germline, CDR1 is MRHNA and CDR2 SNTAGT.

This clonotype was seen a handful of times. The chain couples TRBV15 to TRBJ1-2; TRBD1 aligns across 7 bases. The CDR3 extends over 14 amino acids. CDR1 and CDR2 from the germline V gene are LNHNV and YYDKDF (reference sequence). V lost 0 bases and J lost 7; bases outside the gene matches: 5. The CDR3 reads CATSRDRQGSGYTF. The CDR3 DNA reads TGTGCCACCAGCAGAGATCGACAGGGCTCTGGCTACACCTTC.

This clonotype was seen a handful of times. The chain combines TRBV4-1 with TRBJ2-1, with 7 nucleotides matching TRBD1. Germline assignment: CDR1 MGHRA and CDR2 YSYEKL. The CDR3 is made up of 17 amino acids. V was pared by 0 bases and J by 6 bases, with 11 bases of the junction left unmatched. The CDR3: CASSQESWGSGGNEQFF. The CDR3, as DNA: TGCGCCAGCAGCCAAGAATCGTGGGGTTCAGGGGGCAATGAGCAGTTCTTC.

V gene TRBV18 combines with J gene TRBJ2-7; D uncertain. This CDR3 has 15 residues. V shed 0 bases and J shed 2 bases, with 11 bases lying between them. From germline, CDR1 is KGHSH and CDR2 LQKENI. In nucleotides, the CDR3 is TGTGCCAGCTCACCACCGGCGAATCTTCCCTACGAGCAGTACTTC. The encoded protein is CASSPPANLPYEQYF.

This clonotype appeared many times. The chain has TRBV20-1 and TRBJ1-2, with 7 bases matching TRBD1. Germline-derived CDR1 and CDR2 are DFQATT and SNEGSKA (reference sequence). This CDR3 region has 13 residues. CDR3 protein: CPARVGQGGGYTF. The CDR3 DNA sequence: TGCCCTGCTAGGGTTGGCCAGGGGGGTGGCTACACCTTC.

The chain is built from TRBV5-8 and TRBJ1-2; D is unresolved. The germline CDR1 and CDR2 sequences are SGHTS and YDEGEE. V was pared by 8 bases and J by 3 bases, with 11 bases between. The CDR3 consists of 12 residues. The CDR3 spells CARRGVYYGYTF. Written as DNA, the CDR3 is TGTGCCAGGAGAGGCGTTTACTATGGCTACACCTTC. The variable domain in full, completed from reference TRBV5-8 and TRBJ1-2, reads EAGVTQSPTHLIKTRGQQATLRCSPISGHTSVYWYQQALGLGLQFLLWYDEGEERNRGNFPPRFSGRQFPNYSSELNVNALELEDSALYLCARRGVYYGYTFGSGTRLTVV.

This clonotype was recorded many times. This rearrangement joins TRBV6-1 to TRBJ2-4; D gene uncertain. The CDR3 is 16 amino acids. V was pared by 5 bases and J by 0 bases, with 14 bases between. Germline loops: CDR1 MNHNS, CDR2 SASEGT. CDR3 in amino acids: CASSPQLILAKNIQYF. The CDR3 bases are TGTGCCAGCAGTCCCCAGTTAATACTAGCCAAAAACATTCAGTACTTC.

The chain combines TRBV29-1 with TRBJ2-1; 9 bases match TRBD1. Germline values: CDR1 SQVTM, CDR2 ANQGSEA. The CDR3 totals 14 residues. V gave up 4 bases and J gave up 7 bases; unmatched junction bases: 8. The CDR3 protein is CSVVGTGIWNEQFF. The CDR3 DNA reads as TGCAGCGTTGTAGGGACAGGGATTTGGAATGAGCAGTTCTTC.

V is TRBV2 and J is TRBJ1-5; D remains unclear. V lost 7 bases and J 5 bases, leaving 15 bases between the germline ends. Germline V gene lookup returns CDR1 SNHLY and CDR2 FYNNEI. There are 14 residues in the CDR3. CDR3 residues: CASKVEGGDQPQHF. As DNA, the CDR3 is TGTGCCAGCAAGGTTGAGGGAGGCGATCAGCCCCAGCATTTT.

The rearrangement links TRBV28 to TRBJ1-2; D unclear. The CDR3 has 13 amino acids. Germline V gene lookup returns CDR1 MDHEN and CDR2 SYDVKM. Trimming stripped 2 bases from V and 6 bases from J, with 10 bases between. CDR3 DNA sequence: TGTGCCAGCAGTTTACGGAGAGCGGATGGCTACACCTTC. Protein: CASSLRRADGYTF.

This chain uses TRBV6-1 with TRBJ1-5, with D possibly matching TRBD1 (5 bases). The V end was cut by 3 bases, the J end by 0 bases, with 9 bases between. This CDR3 has 15 amino acids. Looked up from germline, CDR1 is MNHNS and CDR2 is SASEGT. CDR3 region: CASSERQTSNQPQHF. The CDR3 DNA reads TGTGCCAGCAGTGAGCGACAGACTAGCAATCAGCCCCAGCATTTT.

The chain links TRBV28 to TRBJ2-3; D uncertain. CDR3 size: 14 residues. V gave up 6 bases and J gave up 0 bases, with 10 bases separating them. The germline V gene has CDR1 MDHEN and CDR2 SYDVKM. Here the CDR3 reads CASRLYGSTDTQYF. CDR3 DNA: TGTGCCAGCAGACTTTACGGGAGCACAGATACGCAGTATTTT.

The CDR3 DNA sequence: TGCAGCGTTCAATCGCGGAACTATGGCTACACCTTC. Translating gives CSVQSRNYGYTF. The chain uses TRBV29-1 and TRBJ1-2; no firm D call. Trimming cost V 5 bases and J 2 bases, with 9 bases left between them. CDR1 is SQVTM and CDR2 is ANQGSEA in the germline V gene. The length of the CDR3 is 12 residues. The full variable domain, its missing parts supplied by reference TRBV29-1 and TRBJ1-2, is SAVISQKPSRDICQRGTSLTIQCQVDSQVTMMFWYRQQPGQSLTLIATANQGSEATYESGFVIDKFPISRPNLTFSTLTVSNMSPEDSSIYLCSVQSRNYGYTFGSGTRLTVV.

The chain joins TRBV27 to TRBJ2-4; 7 bases are shared with TRBD2. Germline assignment: CDR1 MNHEY and CDR2 SMNVEV (reference sequence). The CDR3 contains 14 residues. V shed 2 bases, J shed 9 bases, and the junction held 7 bases outside the gene matches. The CDR3 sequence is CASSLREGGPIQYF. DNA of the CDR3: TGTGCCAGCAGTTTAAGGGAGGGTGGGCCCATTCAGTACTTC.

This clonotype was seen at least ten times. This CDR3 is CASSERGNTGELFF. The CDR3, as DNA: TGTGCCAGCAGCGAACGGGGAAACACCGGGGAGCTGTTTTTT. The chain joins TRBV6-1 to TRBJ2-2, with D tentatively TRBD2 (5 bases). Germline CDR1 is MNHNS and CDR2 is SASEGT. Trimming removed 6 bases from V and 2 bases from J, with 10 bases in between. CDR3 size: 14 residues.

This clonotype has a count of ten or more. The chain joins TRBV9 to TRBJ2-3; D is ambiguous. This CDR3 has 13 amino acids. Trimming left V 3 bases short and J 2 bases short, with 7 bases between. Per the germline V gene, CDR1 is SGDLS and CDR2 is YYNGEE. CDR3 amino acids: CASSEVSTDTQYF. For the CDR3, the DNA is TGTGCCAGCAGCGAAGTTTCCACAGATACGCAGTATTTT. Variable domain in full (rest from reference TRBV9 and TRBJ2-3): DSGVTQTPKHLITATGQRVTLRCSPRSGDLSVYWYQQSLDQGLQFLIQYYNGEERAKGNILERFSAQQFPDLHSELNLSSLELGDSALYFCASSEVSTDTQYFGPGTRLTVL.

The table lists this clonotype with many counts. The chain uses TRBV4-1 and TRBJ2-1, with D possibly matching TRBD2 (6 bases). The CDR3 has 15 amino acids. The germline gives CDR1 MGHRA, CDR2 YSYEKL. Trimming pared 4 bases from V and 1 base from J, leaving 11 bases between. CDR3 residues: CASSPRGNSYNEQFF. Written as DNA, the CDR3 is TGCGCCAGCAGCCCCCGGGGGAATTCCTACAATGAGCAGTTCTTC.

This clonotype was recorded a few times. The chain carries TRBV25-1 and TRBJ2-3, with unresolved D. The CDR3 has 12 amino acids. V shed 7 bases and J shed 3 bases, with 8 bases lying between them. The V gene's germline CDR1 is MGHDK and CDR2 SYGVNS. The CDR3 DNA sequence: TGTGCCAGCAATAGGTTTACAGATACGCAGTATTTT. Encoded protein: CASNRFTDTQYF.

The chain employs TRBV27 and TRBJ1-5; D perhaps matches TRBD1 (5 bases). Germline V gives CDR1 MNHEY, CDR2 SMNVEV (reference sequence). V was clipped by 3 bases and J by 4 bases, with 10 bases between them. The CDR3 spans 14 residues. CDR3 sequence: CASSFKGLNQPQHF. The CDR3 DNA reads as TGTGCCAGCAGTTTCAAGGGGCTGAATCAGCCCCAGCATTTT.

This chain uses TRBV5-8 with TRBJ1-4, with D possibly being TRBD1 (5 bases). The CDR3 has 14 amino acids. Germline CDR1 and CDR2: SGHTS and YDEGEE. V gave up 1 base and J gave up 8 bases, with 12 bases separating them. CDR3 loop: CASSLQGFVEKLFF. CDR3 in DNA: TGTGCCAGCAGCTTGCAGGGTTTTGTGGAAAAACTGTTTTTT.